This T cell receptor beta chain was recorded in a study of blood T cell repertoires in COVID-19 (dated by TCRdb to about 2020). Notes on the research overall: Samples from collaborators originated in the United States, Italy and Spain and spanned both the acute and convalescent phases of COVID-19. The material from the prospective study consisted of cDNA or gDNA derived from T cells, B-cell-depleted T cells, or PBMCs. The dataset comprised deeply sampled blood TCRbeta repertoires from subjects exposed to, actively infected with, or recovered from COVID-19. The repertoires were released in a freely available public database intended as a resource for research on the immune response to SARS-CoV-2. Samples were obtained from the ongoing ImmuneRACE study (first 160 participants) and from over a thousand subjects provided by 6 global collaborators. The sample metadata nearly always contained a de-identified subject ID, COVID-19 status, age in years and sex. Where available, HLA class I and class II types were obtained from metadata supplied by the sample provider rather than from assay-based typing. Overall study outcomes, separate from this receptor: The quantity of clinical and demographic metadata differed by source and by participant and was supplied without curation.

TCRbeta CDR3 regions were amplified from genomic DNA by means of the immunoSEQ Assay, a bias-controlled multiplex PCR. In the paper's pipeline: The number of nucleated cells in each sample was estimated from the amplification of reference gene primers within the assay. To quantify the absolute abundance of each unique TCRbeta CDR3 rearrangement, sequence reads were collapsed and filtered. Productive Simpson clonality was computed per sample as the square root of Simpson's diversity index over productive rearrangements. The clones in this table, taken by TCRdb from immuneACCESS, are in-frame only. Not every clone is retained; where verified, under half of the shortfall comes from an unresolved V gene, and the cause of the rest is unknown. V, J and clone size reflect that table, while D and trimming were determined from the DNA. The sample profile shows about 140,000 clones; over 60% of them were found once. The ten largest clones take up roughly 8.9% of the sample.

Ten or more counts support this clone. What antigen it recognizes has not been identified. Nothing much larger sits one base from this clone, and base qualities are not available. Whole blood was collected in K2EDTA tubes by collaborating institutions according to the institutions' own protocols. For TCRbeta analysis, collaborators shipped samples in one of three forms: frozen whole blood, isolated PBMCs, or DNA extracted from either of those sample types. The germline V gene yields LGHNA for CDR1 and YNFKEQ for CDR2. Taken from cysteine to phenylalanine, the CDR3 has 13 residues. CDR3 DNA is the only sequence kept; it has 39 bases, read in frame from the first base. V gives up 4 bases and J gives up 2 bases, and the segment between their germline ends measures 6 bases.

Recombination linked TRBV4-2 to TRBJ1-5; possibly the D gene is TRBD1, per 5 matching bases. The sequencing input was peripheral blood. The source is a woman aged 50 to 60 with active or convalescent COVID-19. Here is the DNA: TGTGCCAGCAGCCGGGGGGGCAATCAGCCCCAGCATTTT. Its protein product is CASSRGGNQPQHF.